These T cell receptor beta chains were read from a single sample in a study of PD-1 blockade in classical Hodgkin lymphoma. Sequencing was performed with immunoSEQ multiplex PCR; in TCRdb, only in-frame clones are kept and a portion is missing. Of approximately 99,000 clones in the sample, roughly 81% were seen once. The specimen was peripheral blood mononuclear cells (PBMCs), collected before the second cycle of nivolumab. Receptors were obtained from a human donor with classical Hodgkin lymphoma. Each CDR3 is given without its conserved first and last residue.

j_call | v_call | cdr3_aa
TRBJ2-7 | TRBV18 | ASSPSSGSYEQY
TRBJ1-1 | TRBV13 | ASSLTDRRGTEAF
TRBJ2-3 | TRBV18 | ASSPDDRVDTQY
TRBJ2-5 | TRBV10-3 | ATGGSQETQY
TRBJ2-4 | TRBV9 | ASSVRDSNIQY
TRBJ2-6 | TRBV18 | ASSPYQPDSGANVLT
TRBJ2-1 | TRBV5-4 | ASSFKRESDNEQF
TRBJ2-2 | TRBV5-1 | ASFGTSGRANTGELF
TRBJ1-5 | TRBV6-4 | ASSEGSGNQPQH
TRBJ2-2 | TRBV5-1 | ASSSRGSGAGELF
TRBJ2-1 | TRBV6-4 | ASSASGMNNEQF
TRBJ1-5 | TRBV18 | ASSADRVRQPQH
TRBJ2-3 | TRBV6-5 | ASSYTWYKDTQY
TRBJ2-5 | TRBV10-1 | ASSEFGAQTQY
TRBJ2-2 | TRBV19 | ASTSPGLSTGELF
TRBJ2-7 | TRBV27 | ASSPLDAPYEQY
TRBJ1-3 | TRBV5-6 | ASSLAPGSSGNTIY
TRBJ2-3 | TRBV29-1 | SVEGGRGTDTQY
TRBJ2-7 | TRBV6-4 | ASSVRTGEADEQY
TRBJ2-7 | TRBV18 | ASSPGMGYEQY
TRBJ1-3 | TRBV9 | ASSVAGGEMYTIY
TRBJ2-3 | TRBV19 | ASGTSGTDTQY
TRBJ2-2 | TRBV29-1 | SVPPQGSGTGELF
TRBJ2-7 | TRBV9 | ASSAQGQGADEQY
TRBJ1-1 | TRBV6-1 | ASSVTGYEAF
TRBJ1-4 | TRBV19 | ASSMAGQGNEKLF
TRBJ2-5 | TRBV7-2 | ASSPGTFNQETQY
TRBJ1-2 | TRBV29-1 | SVEDLGKTGYT
TRBJ1-2 | TRBV28 | ASSFGPAYGYT
TRBJ1-5 | TRBV6-1 | ASSELPGGVANQPQH
TRBJ2-7 | TRBV5-1 | ASSVGASSGRVEEQY
TRBJ1-3 | TRBV4-1 | ASSPPGLNSGNTIY
TRBJ1-1 | TRBV29-1 | SVVRNTEAF
TRBJ1-1 | TRBV19 | ASSARTFEAF
TRBJ2-3 | TRBV5-6 | ASSLTRLTDTQY
TRBJ2-3 | TRBV6-4 | ASSADLPDTQY
TRBJ1-1 | TRBV2 | ASSYRVGAEAF
TRBJ2-6 | TRBV10-3 | AISESGTSSGANVLT
TRBJ2-3 | TRBV2 | ASMQGGEDTQY
TRBJ2-2 | TRBV7-2 | ASSLSVRGSGELF
TRBJ1-3 | TRBV5-4 | ASSLQGASGNTIY
TRBJ2-2 | TRBV14 | ASSLMTGNTGELF
TRBJ2-5 | TRBV2 | ASSPVETQY
TRBJ2-2 | TRBV18 | ASSPPERRPNTGELF
TRBJ1-5 | TRBV27 | ASSYGTGNQPQH
TRBJ2-2 | TRBV4-2 | ASSQDQRPGLGNTGELF
TRBJ2-3 | TRBV2 | ASSERSGTDTQY
TRBJ2-7 | TRBV19 | ASSIRGSSSYEQY
TRBJ1-4 | TRBV7-8 | ASGEVKAGDEKLF
TRBJ2-3 | TRBV2 | ASRMGKTDTQY
TRBJ2-2 | TRBV14 | ASTLAGLAGELF
TRBJ2-5 | TRBV7-9 | ASSPKTLWETQY
TRBJ2-7 | TRBV11-2 | ASSLSSGTYEQY
TRBJ2-2 | TRBV27 | ASSLLGVGGNTGELF